The clone carrying this T cell receptor beta chain was seen more than once but under ten times. No antigen is known for it. The library targeted TCRbeta and was prepared with unique molecular identifiers. One entry per CDR3 protein results from TCRdb running MiXCR on the PCR reads. The sample includes about 980,000 distinct CDR3 sequences, about 29% seen only once; the top ten take roughly 30%. The data derive from a study of T-cell reconstitution after alpha-beta-depleted transplantation in children. Germline CDR1 reads SGHRS; CDR2 reads YFSETQ. V was shortened by 0 bases and J by 1 base, with 7 bases between the two germline ends. The CDR3 loop spans 15 amino acids. General observations from the study: Where alpha-beta T cells came from about two months after transplant was reportedly several hundred expanded graft clones. Surviving recipient T cells and thymic progenitors accounted for the high day-60 TCRbeta diversity observed in some patients.

The input for sequencing was PBMCs, mostly from graft donor cells, taken 360 days after TCRalphabeta/CD19-depleted stem cell transplant. The receptor was isolated from a boy in the first two years of life who had a stem cell transplant for SCID, so the T cells may come from the graft donor. V is TRBV5-1 and J is TRBJ2-2, with D uncertain. CDR3 amino acids: CASSLASVNTGELFF. Written as DNA, the CDR3 is TGCGCCAGCAGCTTGGCGTCGGTGAACACCGGGGAGCTGTTTTTT.